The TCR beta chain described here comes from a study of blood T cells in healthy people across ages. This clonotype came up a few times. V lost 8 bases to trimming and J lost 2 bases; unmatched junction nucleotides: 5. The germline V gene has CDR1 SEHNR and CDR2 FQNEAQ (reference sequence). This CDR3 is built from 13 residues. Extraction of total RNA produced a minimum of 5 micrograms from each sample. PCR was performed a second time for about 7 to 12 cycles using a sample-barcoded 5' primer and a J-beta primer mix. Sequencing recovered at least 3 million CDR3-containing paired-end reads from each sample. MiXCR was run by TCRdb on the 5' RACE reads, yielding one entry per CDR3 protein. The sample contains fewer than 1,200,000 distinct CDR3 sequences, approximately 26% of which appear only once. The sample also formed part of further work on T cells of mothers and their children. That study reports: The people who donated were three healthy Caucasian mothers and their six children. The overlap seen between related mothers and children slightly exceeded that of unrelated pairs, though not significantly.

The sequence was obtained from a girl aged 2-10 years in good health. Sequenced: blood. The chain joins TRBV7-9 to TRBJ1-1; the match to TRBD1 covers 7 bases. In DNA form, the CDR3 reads TGTGCCAGCCGACAGGGCTTAAACACTGAAGCTTTCTTT. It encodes CASRQGLNTEAFF. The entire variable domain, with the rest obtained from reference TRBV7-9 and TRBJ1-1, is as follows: DTGVSQNPRHKITKRGQNVTFRCDPISEHNRLYWYRQTLGQGPEFLTYFQNEAQLEKSRLLSDRFSAERPKGSFSTLEIQRTEQGDSAMYLCASRQGLNTEAFFGQGTRLTVV.